This TCR beta chain derives from a study of OX40 agonist ivuxolimab in advanced cancers. As for the study in general: Allowance was made for prior anti-PD-1, anti-PD-L1 or anti-CTLA-4 therapy, and approximately 40% had some.

Findings and caveats of the study: Among T cells, CD8+ cells averaged more expanded clones than CD4+ cells.

As regards this clone: The antigen is unknown.

This table comes from immunoSEQ multiplex PCR, and its TCRdb copy is limited to in-frame clones, with some not included. The data show about 84,000 clones, with 85% to 95% seen just once and approximately 10% held by the top ten. At baseline, cycle 4 day 1, and cycle 7 day 1, blood was sampled. CDR1 is MGHRA and CDR2 is YSYEKL in the germline V gene. Between the trimmed V and J ends, which lost 4 bases and 0 bases, there was a span of 13 bases. CDR3 length: 15 amino acids. The sequence was collected from an adult with an advanced solid tumor such as melanoma, head and neck, liver or kidney cancer. V gene TRBV4-1 combines with J gene TRBJ2-7, with a weak D call TRBD1 (5 bases). The sample was CD4+ or CD8+ T cells sorted from blood, taken in a trial of the OX40 agonist ivuxolimab. Here the CDR3 DNA reads TGCGCCAGCAGCCTAAAGGACACCCGCTCCTACGAGCAGTACTTC. This encodes CASSLKDTRSYEQYF.